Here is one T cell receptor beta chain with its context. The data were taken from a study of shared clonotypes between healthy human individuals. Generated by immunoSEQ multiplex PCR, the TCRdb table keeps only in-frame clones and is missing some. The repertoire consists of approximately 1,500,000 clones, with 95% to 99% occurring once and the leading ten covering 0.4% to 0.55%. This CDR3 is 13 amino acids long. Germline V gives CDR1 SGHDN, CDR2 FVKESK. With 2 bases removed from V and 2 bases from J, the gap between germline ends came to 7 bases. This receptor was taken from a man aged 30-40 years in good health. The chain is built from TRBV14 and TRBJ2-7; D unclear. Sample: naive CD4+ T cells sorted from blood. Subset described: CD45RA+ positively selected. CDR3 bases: TGTGCCAGCAGCCAATGGGGAACCTACGAGCAGTACTTC. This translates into CASSQWGTYEQYF.